A single count supports the clone carrying this TCR beta chain. The DNA is left out, because the CDR3 cannot be placed on it with certainty; the CDR3 is given as TCRdb lists it. These data are taken from a study of blood T cell repertoires in COVID-19. Study-level information: T cells, B-cell-depleted T cells, or PBMCs provided the cDNA or gDNA that served as material.

Repertoires were generated with immunoSEQ multiplex PCR, while TCRdb's copy carries only in-frame clones and drops some. Among approximately 300,000 clones listed, around nine tenths were seen once. The CDR3 is made up of 16 amino acids, end residues included. The TCR sequence derives from a woman in her fifties or sixties with active or convalescent COVID-19. The J gene is TRBJ1-2, the V gene TRBV21-1; the D call TRBD1 from the table was never checked on the DNA. TRBV21-1 is deemed a pseudogene. The source material was peripheral blood. CDR3 in amino acids: CASSKWGTGANYGYTF.